The clone carrying this T cell receptor beta chain was counted between two and nine times. The iRepertoire nested amplicon-rescue multiplex PCR amplified TCR alpha and beta CDR3s from RNA. TCRdb recomputed calls from the multiplex PCR reads with MiXCR, one row per CDR3 protein. The sample lists some 160,000 distinct CDR3 sequences, under 55% seen once, with around 5% in the top ten. These data originate in a study of glioma-infiltrating T cells. V was pared by 3 bases and J by 0 bases, with 9 bases between. The CDR3 is 15 residues long. Looked up from germline, CDR1 is KGHDR and CDR2 is SFDVKD. Sequenced sample: glioma tissue, nonneoplastic brain tissue, or PBMCs (not recorded which). J is TRBJ2-3 and V is TRBV24-1; D is undetermined. This receptor was identified in a human donor with low-grade glioma or glioblastoma, undergoing nonglioma brain surgery, or in good health (not recorded which). CDR3: CATSDKVGSTDTQYF. CDR3 nucleotide sequence: TGTGCCACCAGTGATAAGGTCGGTAGCACAGATACGCAGTATTTT.